These 31 T cell receptor beta chains originate from one sample sequenced in a study of blood T cell repertoires in COVID-19. This table comes from immunoSEQ multiplex PCR, and its TCRdb copy is limited to in-frame clones, with some not included. The table shows over 150,000 clones, with approximately 84% occurring only once. Material: peripheral blood. Source of these receptors: a human donor with acute or convalescent COVID-19. The donor label of this sample is uncertain.

The rearrangement joins TRBV7-2 to TRBJ2-7; 10 bases map to TRBD2. Germline CDR1 and CDR2: SGHTA and FQGNSA. Trimming cost V 0 bases and J 6 bases; bases outside gene matches: 5. The CDR3 loop spans 15 amino acids. The CDR3 nucleotides read TGTGCCAGCAGCTTAGCCCTAGCGGGAGAAGGCGAGCAGTACTTC. Translated: CASSLALAGEGEQYF.

The chain employs TRBV11-3 and TRBJ2-2, with 7 bases lining up with TRBD1. The CDR3 runs 16 residues. Germline V gene data show CDR1 as SGHNT and CDR2 as YENEEA. V gave up 5 bases and J gave up 0 bases; unmatched junction bases: 6. CDR3 sequence: CASSATGAANTGELFF. In DNA, the CDR3 is TGTGCCAGCAGCGCCACAGGGGCCGCGAACACCGGGGAGCTGTTTTTT.

This clone showed up just a few times. CDR3 sequence reads: CASIPTGGTGNTIYF. DNA of the CDR3: TGTGCCAGTATCCCGACAGGGGGCACCGGAAACACCATATATTTT. The chain has TRBV19 and TRBJ1-3; the match to TRBD1 covers 10 bases. CDR1 LNHDA and CDR2 SQIVND come from the germline V gene (reference sequence). This CDR3 has 15 amino acids. Trimming at V came to 7 bases and at J to 4 bases, leaving 7 bases not matched to a gene. The variable domain in full, completed from reference TRBV19 and TRBJ1-3, reads DGGITQSPKYLFRKEGQNVTLSCEQNLNHDAMYWYRQDPGQGLRLIYYSQIVNDFQKGDIAEGYSVSREKKESFPLTVTSAQKNPTAFYLCASIPTGGTGNTIYFGEGSWLTVV.

The chain has TRBV27 and TRBJ2-1; D perhaps matches TRBD2 (5 bases). Germline-derived CDR1 and CDR2 are MNHEY and SMNVEV (reference sequence). The germline V and J ends were trimmed by 2 bases and 10 bases, with 12 bases remaining between them. This CDR3 comprises 13 residues. The chain's CDR3 is CASSLAPGLEQFF. The CDR3 nucleotides read TGTGCCAGCAGTTTAGCGCCCGGACTCGAGCAGTTCTTC.

Notes on this clone: A read error may account for a junction end that differs from germline. V is TRBV28 and J is TRBJ1-5; 10 bases agree with TRBD1. Germline V gives CDR1 MDHEN, CDR2 SYDVKM. This CDR3 has 16 residues. The CDR3 region has the DNA TGTGCCAGCACCGGGGGTGGGACAGGGGTCAATCAGCCCCGGCATTTT. Translation gives CASTGGGTGVNQPRHF.

J is TRBJ2-6 and V is TRBV7-2; no reliable D call. V dropped 1 base and J dropped 0 bases, with 7 bases sitting between them. CDR3 size: 16 residues. Germline CDR1 is SGHTA and CDR2 is FQGNSA. The CDR3 here is CASSLVSISGANVLTF. CDR3 bases: TGTGCCAGCAGCTTAGTTTCCATCTCTGGGGCCAACGTCCTGACTTTC. The whole variable domain, filled in from reference TRBV7-2 and TRBJ2-6, reads GAGVSQSPSNKVTEKGKDVELRCDPISGHTALYWYRQSLGQGLEFLIYFQGNSAPDKSGLPSDRFSAERTGGSVSTLTIQRTQQEDSAVYLCASSLVSISGANVLTFGAGSRLTVL.

J is TRBJ2-1 and V is TRBV6-5; D remains unclear. Trimming cost V 8 bases and J 5 bases, with 10 bases left between them. Germline V lookup: CDR1 MNHEY, CDR2 SVGAGI. The CDR3 covers 12 residues. CDR3 DNA sequence: TGTGCCAGCGGTAGAGGCAACAATGAGCAGTTCTTC. It yields the protein CASGRGNNEQFF.

CDR3 amino acids: CASSTSGSSNEQFF. The CDR3 nucleotides read TGTGCCAGCAGTACAAGCGGAAGCAGCAATGAGCAGTTCTTC. This chain connects TRBV6-5 to TRBJ2-1; the D gene is possibly TRBD2 (5 bases). The CDR3 covers 14 residues. The V end lost 5 bases, the J end lost 6 bases, and 14 bases lay between the germline ends. Germline CDR1 is MNHEY and CDR2 is SVGAGI.

V is TRBV28 and J is TRBJ1-6, with 9 bases aligning to TRBD1. V gave up 7 bases and J gave up 10 bases; unmatched junction bases: 14. The germline V gene encodes CDR1 MDHEN and CDR2 SYDVKM. The CDR3 runs 16 residues. DNA for the CDR3: TGTGCCAGCACAATGACCCCAGGGACAGGGAACTCACCCCTCCACTTT. It yields the protein CASTMTPGTGNSPLHF.

V usage is TRBV10-3 and J usage is TRBJ2-1; 9 nucleotides agree with TRBD2. Germline V gene sequence: CDR1 ENHRY, CDR2 SYGVKD. There are 14 residues in the CDR3. Trimming cost V 6 bases and J 7 bases; bases outside gene matches: 7. The CDR3 protein is CAIRGSGRGNEQFF. The CDR3 region has the DNA TGTGCCATCAGGGGTAGCGGGAGAGGGAATGAGCAGTTCTTC.

The gene calls are TRBV27 and TRBJ2-7; D gene uncertain. The germline V gene has CDR1 MNHEY and CDR2 SMNVEV (reference sequence). The CDR3 has 13 residues. V was pared by 4 bases and J by 3 bases, with 10 bases between. CDR3 protein: CASSYAQHYEQYF. CDR3 bases: TGTGCCAGCAGTTACGCACAGCACTACGAGCAGTACTTC.

The genes are TRBV27 and TRBJ2-1, with 8 bases aligning to TRBD2. The CDR3 consists of 15 residues. Germline loops: CDR1 MNHEY, CDR2 SMNVEV (reference sequence). The V gene end was trimmed by 7 bases and the J gene end by 10 bases; junction bases not matched to a gene: 15. DNA for the CDR3: TGTGCCAGCACCTTAGGAGCGGGAGTATCGGGAGAGCAGTTCTTC. It encodes CASTLGAGVSGEQFF.

The chain recombines TRBV18 with TRBJ1-3; D ambiguous. CDR1 KGHSH and CDR2 LQKENI come from the germline V gene. The V gene lost 0 bases and the J gene lost 4 bases, with 10 bases spanning the gap. The CDR3 spans 15 residues. CDR3 in amino acids: CASSPPSEGGNTIYF. CDR3 nucleotide sequence: TGTGCCAGCTCACCACCCTCGGAGGGAGGAAACACCATATATTTT.

This sequence joins TRBV7-7 and TRBJ2-5, with D tentatively TRBD2 (6 bases). CDR3 length: 15 amino acids. CDR1 and CDR2 from the germline V gene are SSHAT and FNYEAQ (reference sequence). Trimming cost V 1 base and J 5 bases, with 14 bases left between them. The CDR3 bases are TGTGCCAGCAGCTTAGGGGGGGTTCCTGCGGAGACCCAGTACTTC. Amino acid sequence: CASSLGGVPAETQYF.

The chain carries TRBV5-1 and TRBJ2-3, with 7 bases fitting TRBD2. With V trimmed by 7 bases and J by 5 bases, 7 bases remained unmatched. Germline values: CDR1 SGHRS, CDR2 YFSETQ. This CDR3 spans 13 amino acids. The CDR3 reads CASSFAGEDTQYF. The CDR3 DNA reads TGCGCCAGCTCTTTTGCGGGAGAAGATACGCAGTATTTT.

CDR3 region: CASSHETSGRANEQFF. CDR3 DNA sequence: TGTGCCAGCAGTCACGAGACTAGCGGGAGGGCCAATGAGCAGTTCTTC. The chain carries TRBV7-9 and TRBJ2-1, with 14 bases aligning to TRBD2. CDR1 SEHNR and CDR2 FQNEAQ come from the germline V gene (reference sequence). V dropped 6 bases and J dropped 6; count of bases not matched to a gene: 7. The CDR3 consists of 16 residues. The full variable domain, completed using reference TRBV7-9 and TRBJ2-1, is DTGVSQNPRHKITKRGQNVTFRCDPISEHNRLYWYRQTLGQGPEFLTYFQNEAQLEKSRLLSDRFSAERPKGSFSTLEIQRTEQGDSAMYLCASSHETSGRANEQFFGPGTRLTVL.

The chain joins TRBV12-3 or TRBV12-4 to TRBJ2-3; maybe TRBD2 (5 bases). Trimming shortened V by 7 bases and J by 8 bases, and 10 bases separated the two germline ends. This CDR3 contains 11 residues. The CDR3 DNA is TGTGCCAGCACTCAAGGAGGTACGCAGTATTTT. Amino acids: CASTQGGTQYF.

The table lists this clone with a few counts. The V call is TRBV19, the J call TRBJ1-1, with D hard to call. Looked up from germline, CDR1 is LNHDA and CDR2 is SQIVND (reference sequence). Trimming stripped 5 bases from V and 10 bases from J, with 17 bases between. The CDR3 contains 13 residues. The CDR3 here is CASSSVPGHGAFF. In DNA form, the CDR3 reads TGTGCCAGTAGTTCCGTACCCGGTCACGGAGCTTTCTTT.

A word on this clone: Other nucleotide sequences in the sample specify the same CDR3. The chain combines TRBV5-6 with TRBJ1-6; D may be TRBD1 (5 bases). Trimming removed 0 bases from V and 4 bases from J, with 5 bases in between. The germline V gene encodes CDR1 SGHDT and CDR2 YYEEEE. The CDR3 runs 14 residues. This CDR3 reads CASSLAGYNSPLHF. CDR3 bases: TGTGCCAGCAGCTTGGCAGGGTATAATTCACCCCTCCACTTT.

The rearrangement links TRBV18 to TRBJ1-6; 8 bases line up with TRBD1. CDR3 length: 18 amino acids. The junction had 16 bases not matched to a gene; V was cut back by 3 bases and J by 9 bases. Germline V lookup: CDR1 KGHSH, CDR2 LQKENI. The CDR3 here is CASSPNQGALGASSPLHF. CDR3 sequence (DNA): TGTGCCAGCTCACCGAACCAGGGGGCATTAGGGGCAAGTTCACCCCTCCACTTT. The variable domain in full, with the rest retrieved from reference TRBV18 and TRBJ1-6, is NAGVMQNPRHLVRRRGQEARLRCSPMKGHSHVYWYRQLPEEGLKFMVYLQKENIIDESGMPKERFSAEFPKEGPSILRIQQVVRGDSAAYFCASSPNQGALGASSPLHFGNGTRLTVT.

This chain joins TRBV29-1 and TRBJ2-1; 9 nucleotides match TRBD1. V lost 7 bases and J lost 8; bases outside the gene matches: 9. Per the germline V gene, CDR1 is SQVTM and CDR2 is ANQGSEA. CDR3 length: 13 residues. The CDR3 spells CSAGMGQGYEQFF. The CDR3 DNA reads as TGCAGCGCAGGGATGGGACAGGGCTATGAGCAGTTCTTC.

The V call is TRBV1, the J call TRBJ2-1; the table calls TRBD1, which could not be checked here. TRBV1 is assigned pseudogene status. This CDR3 is built from 16 residues. The CDR3 DNA follows: TGCACCAGCAGCCAAAGGGGGACAGGGGCCTACAATGAGCAGTTCTTC. This translates into CTSSQRGTGAYNEQFF.

This clone is a singleton in its sample. The V and J genes are TRBV28 and TRBJ1-1, with D possibly matching TRBD1 (6 bases). Germline V gives CDR1 MDHEN, CDR2 SYDVKM. The CDR3 runs to 16 residues. Trimming removed 8 bases from V and 2 bases from J, with 21 bases in between. The CDR3 sequence: CASPPWVGGFNTEAFF. In DNA, the CDR3 is TGTGCCAGCCCTCCCTGGGTAGGGGGTTTCAACACTGAAGCTTTCTTT.

The rearrangement links TRBV7-2 to TRBJ2-7; the D gene is possibly TRBD1 (6 bases). Germline lookup yields CDR1 SGHTA and CDR2 FQGNSA. V was cut by 1 base and J by 0 bases, with 7 bases left in between. The CDR3 consists of 14 residues. The CDR3, as DNA: TGTGCCAGCAGCTTAGACAGGGCCTCCTACGAGCAGTACTTC. Protein: CASSLDRASYEQYF.

V usage is TRBV15 and J usage is TRBJ1-6, with TRBD1 matching 7 bases. With 0 bases clipped from V and 6 bases from J, the junction kept 5 bases outside the gene matches. CDR3 length: 16 amino acids. Germline V gene data show CDR1 as LNHNV and CDR2 as YYDKDF (reference sequence). In DNA, the CDR3 is TGTGCCACCAGCAGAGATCGGAAGGGGGCTAATTCACCCCTCCACTTT. It specifies CATSRDRKGANSPLHF.

This clone was found once. The CDR3 spells CASSWQGLGTQYF. The DNA of the CDR3 is TGTGCCAGCAGTTGGCAGGGGTTGGGGACCCAGTACTTC. The chain recombines TRBV28 with TRBJ2-5, with D possibly being TRBD1 (6 bases). CDR1 is MDHEN and CDR2 is SYDVKM in the germline V gene. V was shortened by 4 bases and J by 7 bases, with 13 bases between the two germline ends. The CDR3 extends over 13 amino acids.

This chain joins TRBV19 and TRBJ2-1; 13 nucleotides line up with TRBD2. The V gene end was trimmed by 3 bases and the J gene end by 4 bases; junction bases not matched to a gene: 6. CDR1 and CDR2 from the germline V gene are LNHDA and SQIVND (reference sequence). CDR3 length: 17 residues. The CDR3 region is CASSIPPGLAGYNEQFF. DNA for the CDR3: TGTGCCAGTAGTATCCCACCGGGACTAGCGGGATACAATGAGCAGTTCTTC.

This rearrangement joins TRBV30 to TRBJ1-3, with D unclear. Germline CDR1 and CDR2: GTSNPN and SVGIG (reference sequence). The CDR3 runs to 14 residues. V was cut by 4 bases and J by 7 bases, with 17 bases left in between. The CDR3 is CAWNPGNKGNTIYF. DNA for the CDR3: TGTGCCTGGAACCCCGGGAATAAAGGCAACACCATATATTTT.

V usage is TRBV7-6 and J usage is TRBJ2-7; 11 bases are a match to TRBD2. The CDR3 totals 15 residues. The germline CDR1 and CDR2 sequences are SGHVS and FNYEAQ. With 5 bases clipped from V and 7 bases from J, the junction kept 10 bases outside the gene matches. CDR3 sequence (DNA): TGTGCCAGCAGCCCGAGAACTAGCGGGAGTGAAGAGCAGTACTTC. It is translated as CASSPRTSGSEEQYF. Full variable domain (outside the CDR3, taken from reference TRBV7-6 and TRBJ2-7): GAGVSQSPRYKVTKRGQDVALRCDPISGHVSLYWYRQALGQGPEFLTYFNYEAQQDKSGLPNDRFSAERPEGSISTLTIQRTEQRDSAMYRCASSPRTSGSEEQYFGPGTRLTVT.

As DNA, the CDR3 is TGTGCCAGCAGCCCAACAGGTCAGCCCCAGCATTTT. It is translated as CASSPTGQPQHF. The genes are TRBV6-5 and TRBJ1-5; D might be TRBD1 (5 bases). The CDR3 runs to 12 residues. The V end lost 6 bases, the J end lost 6 bases, and 9 bases lay between the germline ends. Germline V gives CDR1 MNHEY, CDR2 SVGAGI.

V and J are TRBV18 and TRBJ2-7; possibly TRBD1 for D (7 bases). This CDR3 contains 15 residues. Germline-derived CDR1 and CDR2 are KGHSH and LQKENI. Trimming pared 3 bases from V and 5 bases from J, leaving 17 bases between. The CDR3 loop is CASSPLPGQRDEQYF. CDR3 DNA sequence: TGTGCCAGCTCACCCCTCCCGGGACAGCGGGACGAGCAGTACTTC.